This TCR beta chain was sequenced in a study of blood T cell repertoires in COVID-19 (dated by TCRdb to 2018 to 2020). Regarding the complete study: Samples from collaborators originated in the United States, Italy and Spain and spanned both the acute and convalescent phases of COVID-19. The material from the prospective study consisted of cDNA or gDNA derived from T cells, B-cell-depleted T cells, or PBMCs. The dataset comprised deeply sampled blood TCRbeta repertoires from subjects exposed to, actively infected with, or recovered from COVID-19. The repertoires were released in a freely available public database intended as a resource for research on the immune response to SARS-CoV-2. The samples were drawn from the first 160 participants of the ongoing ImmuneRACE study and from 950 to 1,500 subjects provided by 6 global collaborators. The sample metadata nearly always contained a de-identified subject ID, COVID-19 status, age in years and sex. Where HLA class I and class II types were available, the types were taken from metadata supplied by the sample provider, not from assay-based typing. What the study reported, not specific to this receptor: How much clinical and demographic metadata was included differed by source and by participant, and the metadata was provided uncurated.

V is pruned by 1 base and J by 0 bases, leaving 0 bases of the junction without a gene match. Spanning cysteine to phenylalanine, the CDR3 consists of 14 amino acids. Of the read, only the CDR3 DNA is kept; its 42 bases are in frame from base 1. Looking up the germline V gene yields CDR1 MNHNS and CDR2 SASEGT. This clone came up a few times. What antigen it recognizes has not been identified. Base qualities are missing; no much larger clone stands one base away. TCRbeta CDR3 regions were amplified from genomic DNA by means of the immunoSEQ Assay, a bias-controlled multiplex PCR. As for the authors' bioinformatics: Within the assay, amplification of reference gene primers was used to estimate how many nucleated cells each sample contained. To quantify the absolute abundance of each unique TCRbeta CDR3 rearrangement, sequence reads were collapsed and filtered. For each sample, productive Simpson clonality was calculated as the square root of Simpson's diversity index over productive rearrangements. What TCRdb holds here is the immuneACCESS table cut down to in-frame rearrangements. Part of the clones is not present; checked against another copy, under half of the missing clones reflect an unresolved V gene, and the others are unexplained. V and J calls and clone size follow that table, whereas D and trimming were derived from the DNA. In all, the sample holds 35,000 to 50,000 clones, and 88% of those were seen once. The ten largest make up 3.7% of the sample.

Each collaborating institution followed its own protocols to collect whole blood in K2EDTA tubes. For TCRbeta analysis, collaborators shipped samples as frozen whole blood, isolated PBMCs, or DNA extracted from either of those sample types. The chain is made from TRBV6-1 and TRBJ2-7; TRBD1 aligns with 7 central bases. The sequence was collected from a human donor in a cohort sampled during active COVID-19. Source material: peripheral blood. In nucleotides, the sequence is TGTGCCAGCAGTGAAGGGGACAGCTCCTACGAGCAGTACTTC. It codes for CASSEGDSSYEQYF.